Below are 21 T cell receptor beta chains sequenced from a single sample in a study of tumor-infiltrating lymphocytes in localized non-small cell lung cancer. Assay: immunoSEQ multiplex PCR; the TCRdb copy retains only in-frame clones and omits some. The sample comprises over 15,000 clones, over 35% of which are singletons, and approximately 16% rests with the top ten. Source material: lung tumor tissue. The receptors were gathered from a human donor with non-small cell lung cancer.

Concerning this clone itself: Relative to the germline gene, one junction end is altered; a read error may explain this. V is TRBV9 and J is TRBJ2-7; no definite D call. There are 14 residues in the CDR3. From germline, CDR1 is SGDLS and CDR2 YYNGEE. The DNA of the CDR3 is TGTGCCAGCAGCGTAAGAGTCCAGTCCTCCGAGCAGTACTTC. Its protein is CASSVRVQSSEQYF.

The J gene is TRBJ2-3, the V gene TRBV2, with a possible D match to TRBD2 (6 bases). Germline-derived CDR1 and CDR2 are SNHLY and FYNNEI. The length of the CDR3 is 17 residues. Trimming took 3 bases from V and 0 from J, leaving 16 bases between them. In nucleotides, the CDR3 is TGTGCCAGCAGTGATTTTGGGTGGGGGACTAGCACAGATACGCAGTATTTT. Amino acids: CASSDFGWGTSTDTQYF.

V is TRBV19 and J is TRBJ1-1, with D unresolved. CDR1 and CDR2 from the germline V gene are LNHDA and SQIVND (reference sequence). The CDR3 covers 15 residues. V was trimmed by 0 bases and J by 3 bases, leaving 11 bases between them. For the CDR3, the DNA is TGTGCCAGTAGTATAGAAGGTGGCGGCTACACTGAAGCTTTCTTT. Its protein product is CASSIEGGGYTEAFF.

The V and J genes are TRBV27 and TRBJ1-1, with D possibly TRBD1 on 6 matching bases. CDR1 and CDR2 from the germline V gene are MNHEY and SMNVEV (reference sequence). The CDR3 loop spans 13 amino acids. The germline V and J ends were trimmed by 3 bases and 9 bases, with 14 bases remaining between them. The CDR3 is CASSFKGGRKAFF. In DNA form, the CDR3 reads TGTGCCAGCAGTTTTAAGGGGGGCCGAAAAGCTTTCTTT.

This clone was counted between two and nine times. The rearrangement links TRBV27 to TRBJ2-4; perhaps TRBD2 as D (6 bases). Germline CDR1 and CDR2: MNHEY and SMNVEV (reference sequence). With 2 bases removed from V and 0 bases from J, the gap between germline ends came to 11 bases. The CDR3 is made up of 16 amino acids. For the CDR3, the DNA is TGTGCCAGCAGTTTAGGATGGGGACTAGCCAAAAACATTCAGTACTTC. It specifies CASSLGWGLAKNIQYF.

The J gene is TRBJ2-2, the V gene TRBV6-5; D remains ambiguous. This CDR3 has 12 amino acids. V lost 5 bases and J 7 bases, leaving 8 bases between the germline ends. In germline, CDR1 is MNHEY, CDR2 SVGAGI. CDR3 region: CASSLRLGELFF. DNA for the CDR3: TGTGCCAGCAGTCTACGACTCGGGGAGCTGTTTTTT.

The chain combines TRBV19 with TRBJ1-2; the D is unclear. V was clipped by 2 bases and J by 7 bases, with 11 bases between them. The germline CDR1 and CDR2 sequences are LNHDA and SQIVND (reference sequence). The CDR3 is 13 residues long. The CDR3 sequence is CASSIWTAVGYTF. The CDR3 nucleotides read TGTGCCAGTAGTATATGGACCGCTGTTGGCTACACCTTC.

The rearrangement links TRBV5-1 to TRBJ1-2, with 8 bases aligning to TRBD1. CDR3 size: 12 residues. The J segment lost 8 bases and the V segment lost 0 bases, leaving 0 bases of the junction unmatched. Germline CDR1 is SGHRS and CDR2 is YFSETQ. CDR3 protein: CASSLGQGGYTF. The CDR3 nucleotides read TGCGCCAGCAGCTTGGGACAGGGGGGCTACACCTTC. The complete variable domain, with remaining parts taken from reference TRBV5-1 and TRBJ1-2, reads KAGVTQTPRYLIKTRGQQVTLSCSPISGHRSVSWYQQTPGQGLQFLFEYFSETQRNKGNFPGRFSGRQFSNSRSEMNVSTLELGDSALYLCASSLGQGGYTFGSGTRLTVV.

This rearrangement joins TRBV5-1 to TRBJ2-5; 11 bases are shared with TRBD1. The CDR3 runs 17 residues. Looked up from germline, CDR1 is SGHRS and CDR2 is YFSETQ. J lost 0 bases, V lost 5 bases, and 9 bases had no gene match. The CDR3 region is CASSFPRDRGYQETQYF. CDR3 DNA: TGCGCCAGCAGTTTCCCCCGGGACAGGGGGTACCAAGAGACCCAGTACTTC.

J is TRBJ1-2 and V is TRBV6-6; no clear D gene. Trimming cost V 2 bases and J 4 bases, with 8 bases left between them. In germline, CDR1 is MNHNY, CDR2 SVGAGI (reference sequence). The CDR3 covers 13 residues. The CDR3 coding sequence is TGTGCCAGCAGTTACGCTGAGACCTATGGCTACACCTTC. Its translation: CASSYAETYGYTF.

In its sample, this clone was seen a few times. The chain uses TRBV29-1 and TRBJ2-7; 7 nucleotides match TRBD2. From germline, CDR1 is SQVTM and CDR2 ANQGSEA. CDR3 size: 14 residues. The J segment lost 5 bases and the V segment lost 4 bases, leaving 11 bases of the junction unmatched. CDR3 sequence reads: CSVGLGLGGDEQYF. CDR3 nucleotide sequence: TGCAGCGTTGGACTCGGATTGGGAGGGGACGAGCAGTACTTC.

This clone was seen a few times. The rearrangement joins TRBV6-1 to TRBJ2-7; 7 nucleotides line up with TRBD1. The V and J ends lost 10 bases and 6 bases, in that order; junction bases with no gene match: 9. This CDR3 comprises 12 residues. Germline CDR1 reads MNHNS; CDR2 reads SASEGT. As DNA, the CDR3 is TGTGCCACCAGACAGGGCTTCGGCGAGCAGTACTTC. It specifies CATRQGFGEQYF.

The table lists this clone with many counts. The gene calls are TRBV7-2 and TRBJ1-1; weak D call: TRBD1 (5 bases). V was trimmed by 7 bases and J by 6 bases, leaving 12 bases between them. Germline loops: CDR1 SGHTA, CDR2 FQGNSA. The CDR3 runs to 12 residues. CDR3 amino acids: CASNQGQPEAFF. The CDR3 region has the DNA TGTGCCAGCAACCAAGGACAACCTGAAGCTTTCTTT.

CDR3 nucleotides: TGCAGTGCTAGCGGGACCGGGGAGCTGTTTTTT. Its protein is CSASGTGELFF. V is TRBV20-1 and J is TRBJ2-2, with D uncertain. V was trimmed by 3 bases and J by 5 bases, leaving 4 bases between them. This CDR3 region has 11 residues. Germline loops: CDR1 DFQATT, CDR2 SNEGSKA (reference sequence).

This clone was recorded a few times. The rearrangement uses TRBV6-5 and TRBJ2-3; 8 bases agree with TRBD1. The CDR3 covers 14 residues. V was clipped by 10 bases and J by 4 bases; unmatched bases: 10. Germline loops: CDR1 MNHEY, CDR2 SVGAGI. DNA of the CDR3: TGTGCCACCCAGGGGGCGGGTTTCGCAGATACGCAGTATTTT. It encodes CATQGAGFADTQYF.

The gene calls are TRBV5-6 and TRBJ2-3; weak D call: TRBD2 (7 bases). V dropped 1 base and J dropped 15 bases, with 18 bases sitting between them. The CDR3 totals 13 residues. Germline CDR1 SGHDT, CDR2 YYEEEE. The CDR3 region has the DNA TGTGCCAGCAGCTTGTCATCAGGGGAGGGATCCTATTTT. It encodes CASSLSSGEGSYF. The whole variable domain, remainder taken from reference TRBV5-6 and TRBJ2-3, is DAGVTQSPTHLIKTRGQQVTLRCSPKSGHDTVSWYQQALGQGPQFIFQYYEEEERQRGNFPDRFSGHQFPNYSSELNVNALLLGDSALYLCASSLSSGEGSYFGPGTRLTVL.

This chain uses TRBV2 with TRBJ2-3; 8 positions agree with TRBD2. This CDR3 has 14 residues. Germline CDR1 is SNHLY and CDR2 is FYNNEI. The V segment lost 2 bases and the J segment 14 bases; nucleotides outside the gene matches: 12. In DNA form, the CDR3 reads TGTGCCAGCAGTGAATCGGCTAGCGGGCCCCCGGGGTATTTT. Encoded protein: CASSESASGPPGYF.

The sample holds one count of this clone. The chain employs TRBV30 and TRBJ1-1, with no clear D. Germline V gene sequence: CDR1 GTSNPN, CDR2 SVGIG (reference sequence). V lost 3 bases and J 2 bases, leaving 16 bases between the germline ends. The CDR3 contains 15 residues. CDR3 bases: TGTGCCTGGAGGATGTCCGGGATATCCAACACTGAAGCTTTCTTT. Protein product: CAWRMSGISNTEAFF.

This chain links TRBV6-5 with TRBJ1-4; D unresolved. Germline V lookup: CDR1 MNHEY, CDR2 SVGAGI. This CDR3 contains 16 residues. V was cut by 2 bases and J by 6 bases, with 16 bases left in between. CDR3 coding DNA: TGTGCCAGCAGTTACGACAAAAGGACCCAGGATGAAAAACTGTTTTTT. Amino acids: CASSYDKRTQDEKLFF.

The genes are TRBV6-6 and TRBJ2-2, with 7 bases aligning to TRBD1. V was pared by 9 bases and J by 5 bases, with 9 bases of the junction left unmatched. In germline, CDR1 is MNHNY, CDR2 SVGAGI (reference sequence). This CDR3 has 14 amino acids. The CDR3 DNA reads TGTGCCAGTCAAGCGGACAGGTCTACCGGGGAGCTGTTTTTT. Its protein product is CASQADRSTGELFF.

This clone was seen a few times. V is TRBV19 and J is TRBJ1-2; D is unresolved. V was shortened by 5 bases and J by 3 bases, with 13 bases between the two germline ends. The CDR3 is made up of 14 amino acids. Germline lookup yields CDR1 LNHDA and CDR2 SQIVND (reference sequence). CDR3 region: CASSEALRYYGYTF. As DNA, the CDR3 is TGTGCCAGTAGTGAGGCCTTGCGGTACTATGGCTACACCTTC.